This TCR beta chain was documented in a study of beta chain features in type 1 diabetes (dated by TCRdb to 2017 to 2018). For the study in its entirety: Patients and healthy donors did not differ in mean age, gender distribution, total cell number or subset yield. A total of 85 million to 140 million sorted cells were examined across all samples, and a strong correlation was observed between cell number per subset and RNA yield. The study compared the TCRB repertoires of sorted circulating CD4+ T cell subsets in recently diagnosed type 1 diabetes patients with those in matched healthy donors. Naive and central memory subsets were obtained from all 28 donors, but regulatory and stem cell-like memory subsets were isolated from only 8 patients and roughly eight healthy donors.

The entire amount of isolated RNA was reverse transcribed using the High Capacity cDNA Reverse Transcription Kit, so the sequenced TCRB transcripts were expressed ones. Deep immunoSEQ sequencing was performed on naive, central memory and regulatory T cell samples, with an average of roughly 3.5 million total reads per sample. Sorted cells were lysed in RLT buffer, and RNA was extracted using DNase-treated RNeasy Micro or Mini kits according to cell number. To prevent cross-contamination, each cell subset was processed individually, whereas patient and healthy donor samples were processed jointly. The immunoSEQ multiplex PCR was used to amplify TCRB sequences from cDNA, yielding 87-bp fragments that span the CDR3 region. Amplicons were sequenced on the Illumina HiSeq platform. In the source study's methods: PCR bias was corrected computationally using synthetic template baselines, and reads within Hamming distance 2 were collapsed, with unmergeable singletons discarded. By aligning reads against IMGT, V, D and J genes, CDR3 length, and insertions or deletions at six rearrangement sites were assigned. Clonotype counts were normalized to sorted cell number within each subset before computing true diversity and Gini coefficients with the tcR R package. Repertoire sharing was quantified using the overlap coefficient calculated on TCRB nucleotide sequences. Out-of-frame TCRB sequences from naive cells were analyzed as a proxy for the pre-selection repertoire. The immuneACCESS repertoire file appears here via TCRdb, limited to in-frame rearrangements. These files lack a portion of the clones; in checked studies, under half of the deficit traces to unresolved V genes, and the cause of the others is not known. V and J calls and clone size are as listed in that table; D and trimming were resolved from the DNA. The sample table contains a few hundred thousand clones; only one count was recorded for 20% to 25% of them. The ten top clones hold roughly 0.013% of the sample.

Paper-wide results and their limitations: A moderate but significant shortening of TCRB CDR3 length was observed in type 1 diabetes patients in all four CD4+ subsets. PCR may preferentially amplify shorter templates, but because patient and control samples were amplified and corrected together, any resulting skew would affect both groups equally. The naive, central memory and regulatory TCRB repertoires appeared to resemble one another more closely among patients than among healthy donors. Sequencing cDNA rather than genomic DNA could over-represent highly expressing activated cells, although activation and CD3 levels did not differ between groups. At VDJ recombination sites, patients with type 1 diabetes made fewer insertions and deleted more nucleotides, a pattern implying thymic rearrangement abnormalities. HLA sub-analyses involved small numbers of individuals, so any influence of HLA type on TCRB rearrangement remained unresolved.

Looking up the germline V gene (reference sequence) yields CDR1 GTSNPN and CDR2 SVGIG. Compared with germline, V lacks 4 bases and J lacks 1 base; bases without a gene match: 13. The CDR3, cysteine through phenylalanine, is 17 amino acids long. The retained sequence is limited to the CDR3, 51 bases, with the frame set at the first base. Each donor gave one peripheral blood draw, approximately 110 mL on average, collected into heparinised tubes. A BD FACSAria II and a panel including CD45RO, CCR7, CD25, CD127, CD95 and CD27 were used to sort naive, central memory, regulatory and stem cell-like memory CD4+ T cells. Every sorted population had a purity above 95%. PBMCs were isolated right away by Lymphoprep density gradient centrifugation and were stained directly, without culture. To minimize batch effects, samples were stained and sorted in pairs, one healthy donor with one patient per experiment.

This clone was found a few times. What antigen it recognizes has not been identified. Per-nucleotide qualities are absent, and no much larger clonotype sits a single base away. The sequence links TRBV30 to TRBJ2-1; 7 central nucleotides agree with TRBD2. The sequenced sample consisted of naive CD4+ T cells from blood. Sample cell subset or site, as interpreted from the label and publication: true naive CD4+ T cells. The receptor's source is a woman in her 30s with type 1 diabetes. The DNA reads TGTGCCTGGACCCCCCCTTGGGCGGGAGAATCCTACAATGAGCAGTTCTTC. This encodes CAWTPPWAGESYNEQFF.